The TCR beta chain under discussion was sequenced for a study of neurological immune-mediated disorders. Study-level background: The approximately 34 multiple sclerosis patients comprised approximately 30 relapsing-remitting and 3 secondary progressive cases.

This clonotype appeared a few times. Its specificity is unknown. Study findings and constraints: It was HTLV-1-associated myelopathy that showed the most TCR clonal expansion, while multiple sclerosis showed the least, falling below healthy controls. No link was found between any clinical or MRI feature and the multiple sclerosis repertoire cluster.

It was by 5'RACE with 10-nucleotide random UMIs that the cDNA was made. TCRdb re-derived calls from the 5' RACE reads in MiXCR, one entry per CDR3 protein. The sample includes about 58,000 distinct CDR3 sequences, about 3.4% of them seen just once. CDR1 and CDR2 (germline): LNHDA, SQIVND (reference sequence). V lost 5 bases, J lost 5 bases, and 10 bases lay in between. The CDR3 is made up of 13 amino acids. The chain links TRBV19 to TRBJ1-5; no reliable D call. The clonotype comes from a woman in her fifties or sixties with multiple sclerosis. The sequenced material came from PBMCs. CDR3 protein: CASSRKIYQPQHF. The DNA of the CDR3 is TGTGCCAGTAGTCGTAAGATTTATCAGCCCCAGCATTTT. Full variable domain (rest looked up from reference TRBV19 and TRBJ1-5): DGGITQSPKYLFRKEGQNVTLSCEQNLNHDAMYWYRQDPGQGLRLIYYSQIVNDFQKGDIAEGYSVSREKKESFPLTVTSAQKNPTAFYLCASSRKIYQPQHFGDGTRLSIL.